This T cell receptor (beta chain) originates from a study of identical twins. The CDR3 consists of 13 residues. V gave up 6 bases and J gave up 6 bases; unmatched junction bases: 4. TCRdb passed the 5' RACE reads through MiXCR, listing each CDR3 protein once. The table includes hundreds of thousands of distinct CDR3 sequences, about 20% detected once. This clonotype was seen many times. These data were also reused for a study on T cells expressing NK-cell markers.

This receptor was obtained from a woman aged 18-30 years in good health. The material sequenced was PBMCs. The V call is TRBV12-3 or TRBV12-4, the J call TRBJ1-2; 10 positions match TRBD1. CDR3 residues: CASSQGTGDGYTF. CDR3 nucleotide sequence: TGTGCCAGCAGCCAAGGGACAGGGGATGGCTACACCTTC.